This TCR beta chain was observed in a study of siplizumab effects on memory and regulatory T cells. Regarding the study as a whole: Siplizumab significantly brought down the alloreactive sequences that trace back to unstimulated CD4+ memory cells.

Points on this clone: Its antigen is undetermined.

CDR1 is GTSNPN and CDR2 is SVGIG in the germline V gene (reference sequence). The CDR3 contains 12 residues. V was trimmed by 3 bases and J by 5 bases, leaving 11 bases between them. Roughly 10^5 TCR templates underwent assay in each sample. TCRdb's table, derived via immunoSEQ multiplex PCR, lists solely in-frame clones and lacks some. The data contain 110,000 or so clones, about 92% of them seen just once; the ten biggest clones take up approximately 0.75%. The V call is TRBV30, the J call TRBJ2-7; D not certain. The TCR was taken from a human donor in good health. Sequenced input: Tregs sorted from blood. This CDR3 is CAWRREANEQYF. The CDR3 nucleotides are TGTGCCTGGAGGAGAGAGGCAAACGAGCAGTACTTC.